One and the same sample provided the 11 T cell receptor beta chains below, sequenced in a study of memory CD8 T cells in hepatitis C reinfection. Time point here: late/post reinfection, 12 to 24 weeks after detection. No in vitro expansion preceded TCR sequencing of the sorted cells. TCRdb keeps only in-frame clones here, not all; method: immunoSEQ multiplex PCR. The sample has thousands of clones; around 90% are singletons. Sequenced material: naive CD8+ T cells sorted from blood. Source of these receptors: a man in his fifties with hepatitis C virus infection.

This chain connects TRBV11-2 to TRBJ2-3; no clear D gene. Trimming left V 6 bases short and J 0 bases short, with 13 bases between. The CDR3 is made up of 15 amino acids. Germline V lookup: CDR1 SGHAT, CDR2 FQNNGV. In DNA, the CDR3 is TGTGCCAGCAGTACGACATACGGAAGCACAGATACGCAGTATTTT. Translating gives CASSTTYGSTDTQYF. Together with reference TRBV11-2 and TRBJ2-3, the CDR3 gives the full variable domain: EAGVAQSPRYKIIEKRQSVAFWCNPISGHATLYWYQQILGQGPKLLIQFQNNGVVDDSQLPKDRFSAERLKGVDSTLKIQPAKLEDSAVYLCASSTTYGSTDTQYFGPGTRLTVL.

The rearrangement joins TRBV9 to TRBJ1-5, with 9 bases aligning to TRBD1. Trimming took 4 bases from V and 2 from J; bases not matched to a gene: 7. Germline V gene data show CDR1 as SGDLS and CDR2 as YYNGEE. CDR3 length: 16 residues. CDR3 amino acids: CASSYCRDRGNQPQHF. CDR3 nucleotide sequence: TGTGCCAGCAGCTACTGCCGGGACAGGGGCAATCAGCCCCAGCATTTT.

V gene TRBV21-1 combines with J gene TRBJ2-7; the table calls TRBD2, which could not be checked here. TRBV21-1 is listed as a pseudogene. The CDR3 extends over 17 amino acids. This CDR3 is CASSKGKREGPAYEQYF. In DNA form, the CDR3 reads TGTGCCAGCAGCAAGGGGAAGCGGGAGGGCCCGGCCTACGAGCAGTACTTC.

V gene TRBV7-9 combines with J gene TRBJ2-5, with 11 bases matching TRBD2. Germline assignment: CDR1 SEHNR and CDR2 FQNEAQ (reference sequence). CDR3 length: 16 amino acids. The J segment lost 1 base and the V segment lost 7 bases, leaving 8 bases of the junction unmatched. The CDR3 nucleotides read TGTGCCAGCATACCCGGGACTAGCGGTCTCCAAGAGACCCAGTACTTC. This codes for CASIPGTSGLQETQYF.

V and J are TRBV27 and TRBJ2-7; no clear D. Germline CDR1 MNHEY, CDR2 SMNVEV (reference sequence). V lost 5 bases and J lost 7, with 15 bases in between. The CDR3 runs 13 residues. This CDR3 is CASSLRVSLEQYF. The CDR3 coding sequence is TGTGCCAGCAGTCTTCGGGTGTCATTGGAGCAGTACTTC.

The chain recombines TRBV9 with TRBJ2-3; D might be TRBD2 (6 bases). Trimming took off 3 bases at V and 0 bases at J, with 14 bases between the two ends. CDR3 length: 16 residues. Looked up from germline, CDR1 is SGDLS and CDR2 is YYNGEE. The CDR3 bases are TGTGCCAGCAGCGCCGGGGGACCCTTAAGCACAGATACGCAGTATTTT. Protein product: CASSAGGPLSTDTQYF.

This rearrangement joins TRBV4-1 to TRBJ2-2; 10 nucleotides agree with TRBD2. The CDR3 covers 15 residues. Germline V gives CDR1 MGHRA, CDR2 YSYEKL. J lost 6 bases, V lost 3 bases, and 4 bases had no gene match. The CDR3 reads CASSQGLAQAGELFF. CDR3 in DNA: TGCGCCAGCAGCCAGGGACTAGCGCAGGCCGGGGAGCTGTTTTTT.

CDR3 in amino acids: CASSQVAKREDRDEQFF. Written as DNA, the CDR3 is TGTGCCAGCAGCCAAGTGGCCAAGCGGGAGGATAGGGATGAGCAGTTCTTC. This chain links TRBV14 with TRBJ2-1, with 9 bases fitting TRBD2. Germline V gene data show CDR1 as SGHDN and CDR2 as FVKESK. Unmatched junction bases numbered 12, after V lost 1 base and J lost 8 bases. The CDR3 length is 17 residues.

CDR3 nucleotides: TGTGCCAGCAGCGCTACATTTTCAGGGAACGAGCAGTACTTC. Protein sequence: CASSATFSGNEQYF. V gene TRBV9 combines with J gene TRBJ2-7, with D possibly TRBD1 on 5 matching bases. Germline CDR1 SGDLS, CDR2 YYNGEE. The CDR3 consists of 14 residues. Trimming left V 3 bases short and J 5 bases short, with 15 bases between.

The chain links TRBV11-3 to TRBJ1-1; D is undetermined. CDR1 is SGHNT, CDR2 YENEEA, per germline. Trimming removed 1 base from V and 1 base from J, with 16 bases in between. This CDR3 spans 17 amino acids. The CDR3 protein is CASSLARGADPNTEAFF. The CDR3 nucleotides read TGTGCCAGCAGCTTAGCCCGAGGAGCAGACCCGAACACTGAAGCTTTCTTT.

The V call is TRBV4-2, the J call TRBJ2-5, with D possibly matching TRBD2 (5 bases). The germline gives CDR1 LGHNA, CDR2 YNFKEQ. The CDR3 spans 12 residues. Trimming removed 3 bases from V and 11 bases from J, with 13 bases in between. DNA for the CDR3: TGTGCCAGCAGCCATTTCAACGGGGAGCAGTACTTC. Translating gives CASSHFNGEQYF.